One T cell receptor (beta chain) is described in this entry. The table lists this clonotype with many counts. Its antigen is unknown. Qualities for individual bases were not recorded, and no much larger clone is one base off. This sample was included in a study of type 1 regulatory T cells (dated by TCRdb to the early 2020s). About the study as a whole: The study characterized an in vitro protocol that generated a Tr1-enriched, alloantigen-specific CD4 T cell product named T-allo10. T-allo10 was being evaluated clinically in patients with hematological malignancies who were receiving allogeneic hematopoietic stem cell transplantation.

According to the germline V gene (reference sequence), CDR1 reads SEHNR and CDR2 reads FQNEAQ. CDR3 length: 14 amino acids, cysteine to phenylalanine. The CDR3 DNA has 42 bases and is translated from base 1. The V end gives up 0 bases and the J end 10 bases, leaving 6 bases in the junction not matched to a gene. Here is what the overall study found, with its caveats: A more restricted TCR repertoire was observed in Tr1 cells than in non-Tr1 cells, and this restriction was interpreted in the study as alloantigen-induced clonal expansion.

Sequencing relied on an Illumina MiSeq. TCRdb reprocessed the public reads (quality trimming at Q25 with fastp, clone calling with MiXCR) and kept in-frame beta chains. Every distinct CDR3 protein forms one entry, paired with its most common genes and DNA. The sample records 40,000 to 50,000 distinct CDR3 sequences, 10% to 15% of which are singletons. The top ten clones comprise over 7.5% of the sample. This chain joins TRBV7-9 to TRBJ2-1; TRBD2 agrees with 7 junctional bases. Sample: cultured non-Tr1 T cells, either the whole culture or a sorted T cell fraction (not recorded which). The sample's cell subset or site, from its label and the paper: non-Tr1 population from the T-allo10 product. This clonotype was obtained from a human donor in good health. The nucleotide sequence is TGTGCCAGCAGCTTAGCGAGCGGGGTCTGGGAGCAGTTCTTC. It codes for CASSLASGVWEQFF. The full variable domain, completed from the reference TRBV7-9 and TRBJ2-1 proteins outside the CDR3, reads DTGVSQNPRHKITKRGQNVTFRCDPISEHNRLYWYRQTLGQGPEFLTYFQNEAQLEKSRLLSDRFSAERPKGSFSTLEIQRTEQGDSAMYLCASSLASGVWEQFFGPGTRLTVL.